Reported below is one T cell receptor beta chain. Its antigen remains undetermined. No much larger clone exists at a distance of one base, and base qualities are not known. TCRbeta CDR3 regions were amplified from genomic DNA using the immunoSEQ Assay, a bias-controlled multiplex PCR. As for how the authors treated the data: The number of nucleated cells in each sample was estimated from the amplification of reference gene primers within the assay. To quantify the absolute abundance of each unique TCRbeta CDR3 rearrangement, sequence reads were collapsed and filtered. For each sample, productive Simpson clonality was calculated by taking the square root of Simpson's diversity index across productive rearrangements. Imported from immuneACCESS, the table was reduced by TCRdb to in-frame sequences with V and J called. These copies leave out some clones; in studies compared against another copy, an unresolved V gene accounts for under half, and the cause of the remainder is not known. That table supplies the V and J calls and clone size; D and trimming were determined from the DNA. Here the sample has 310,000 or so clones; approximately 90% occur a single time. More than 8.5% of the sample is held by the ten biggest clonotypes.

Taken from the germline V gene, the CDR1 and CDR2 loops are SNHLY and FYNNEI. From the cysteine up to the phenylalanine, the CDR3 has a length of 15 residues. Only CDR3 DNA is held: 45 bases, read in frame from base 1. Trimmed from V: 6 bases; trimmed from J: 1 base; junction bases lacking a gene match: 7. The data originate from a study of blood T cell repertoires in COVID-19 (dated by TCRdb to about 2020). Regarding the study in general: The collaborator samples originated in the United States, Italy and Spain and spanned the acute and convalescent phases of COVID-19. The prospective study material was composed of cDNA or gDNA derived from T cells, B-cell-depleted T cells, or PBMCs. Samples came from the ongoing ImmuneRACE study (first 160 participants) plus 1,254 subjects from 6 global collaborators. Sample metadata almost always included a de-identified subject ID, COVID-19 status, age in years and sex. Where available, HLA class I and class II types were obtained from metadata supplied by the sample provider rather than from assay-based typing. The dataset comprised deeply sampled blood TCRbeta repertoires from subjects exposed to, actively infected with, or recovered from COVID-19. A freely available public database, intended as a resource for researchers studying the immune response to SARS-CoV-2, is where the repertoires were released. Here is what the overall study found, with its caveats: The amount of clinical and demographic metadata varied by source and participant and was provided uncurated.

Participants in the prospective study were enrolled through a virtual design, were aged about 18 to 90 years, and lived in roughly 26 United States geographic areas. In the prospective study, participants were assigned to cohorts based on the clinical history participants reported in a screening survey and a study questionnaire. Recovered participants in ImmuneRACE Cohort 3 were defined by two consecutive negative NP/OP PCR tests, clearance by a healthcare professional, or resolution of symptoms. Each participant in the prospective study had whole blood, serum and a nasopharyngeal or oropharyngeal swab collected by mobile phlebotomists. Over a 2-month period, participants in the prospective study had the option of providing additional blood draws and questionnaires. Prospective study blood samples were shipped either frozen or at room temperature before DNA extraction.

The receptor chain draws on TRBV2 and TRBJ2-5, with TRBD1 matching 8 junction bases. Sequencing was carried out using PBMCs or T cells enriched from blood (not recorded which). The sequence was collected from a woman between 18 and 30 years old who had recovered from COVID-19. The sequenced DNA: TGTGCCAGCAGAGGGGGCAGGGGGCTCCAAGAGACCCAGTACTTC. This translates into CASRGGRGLQETQYF.